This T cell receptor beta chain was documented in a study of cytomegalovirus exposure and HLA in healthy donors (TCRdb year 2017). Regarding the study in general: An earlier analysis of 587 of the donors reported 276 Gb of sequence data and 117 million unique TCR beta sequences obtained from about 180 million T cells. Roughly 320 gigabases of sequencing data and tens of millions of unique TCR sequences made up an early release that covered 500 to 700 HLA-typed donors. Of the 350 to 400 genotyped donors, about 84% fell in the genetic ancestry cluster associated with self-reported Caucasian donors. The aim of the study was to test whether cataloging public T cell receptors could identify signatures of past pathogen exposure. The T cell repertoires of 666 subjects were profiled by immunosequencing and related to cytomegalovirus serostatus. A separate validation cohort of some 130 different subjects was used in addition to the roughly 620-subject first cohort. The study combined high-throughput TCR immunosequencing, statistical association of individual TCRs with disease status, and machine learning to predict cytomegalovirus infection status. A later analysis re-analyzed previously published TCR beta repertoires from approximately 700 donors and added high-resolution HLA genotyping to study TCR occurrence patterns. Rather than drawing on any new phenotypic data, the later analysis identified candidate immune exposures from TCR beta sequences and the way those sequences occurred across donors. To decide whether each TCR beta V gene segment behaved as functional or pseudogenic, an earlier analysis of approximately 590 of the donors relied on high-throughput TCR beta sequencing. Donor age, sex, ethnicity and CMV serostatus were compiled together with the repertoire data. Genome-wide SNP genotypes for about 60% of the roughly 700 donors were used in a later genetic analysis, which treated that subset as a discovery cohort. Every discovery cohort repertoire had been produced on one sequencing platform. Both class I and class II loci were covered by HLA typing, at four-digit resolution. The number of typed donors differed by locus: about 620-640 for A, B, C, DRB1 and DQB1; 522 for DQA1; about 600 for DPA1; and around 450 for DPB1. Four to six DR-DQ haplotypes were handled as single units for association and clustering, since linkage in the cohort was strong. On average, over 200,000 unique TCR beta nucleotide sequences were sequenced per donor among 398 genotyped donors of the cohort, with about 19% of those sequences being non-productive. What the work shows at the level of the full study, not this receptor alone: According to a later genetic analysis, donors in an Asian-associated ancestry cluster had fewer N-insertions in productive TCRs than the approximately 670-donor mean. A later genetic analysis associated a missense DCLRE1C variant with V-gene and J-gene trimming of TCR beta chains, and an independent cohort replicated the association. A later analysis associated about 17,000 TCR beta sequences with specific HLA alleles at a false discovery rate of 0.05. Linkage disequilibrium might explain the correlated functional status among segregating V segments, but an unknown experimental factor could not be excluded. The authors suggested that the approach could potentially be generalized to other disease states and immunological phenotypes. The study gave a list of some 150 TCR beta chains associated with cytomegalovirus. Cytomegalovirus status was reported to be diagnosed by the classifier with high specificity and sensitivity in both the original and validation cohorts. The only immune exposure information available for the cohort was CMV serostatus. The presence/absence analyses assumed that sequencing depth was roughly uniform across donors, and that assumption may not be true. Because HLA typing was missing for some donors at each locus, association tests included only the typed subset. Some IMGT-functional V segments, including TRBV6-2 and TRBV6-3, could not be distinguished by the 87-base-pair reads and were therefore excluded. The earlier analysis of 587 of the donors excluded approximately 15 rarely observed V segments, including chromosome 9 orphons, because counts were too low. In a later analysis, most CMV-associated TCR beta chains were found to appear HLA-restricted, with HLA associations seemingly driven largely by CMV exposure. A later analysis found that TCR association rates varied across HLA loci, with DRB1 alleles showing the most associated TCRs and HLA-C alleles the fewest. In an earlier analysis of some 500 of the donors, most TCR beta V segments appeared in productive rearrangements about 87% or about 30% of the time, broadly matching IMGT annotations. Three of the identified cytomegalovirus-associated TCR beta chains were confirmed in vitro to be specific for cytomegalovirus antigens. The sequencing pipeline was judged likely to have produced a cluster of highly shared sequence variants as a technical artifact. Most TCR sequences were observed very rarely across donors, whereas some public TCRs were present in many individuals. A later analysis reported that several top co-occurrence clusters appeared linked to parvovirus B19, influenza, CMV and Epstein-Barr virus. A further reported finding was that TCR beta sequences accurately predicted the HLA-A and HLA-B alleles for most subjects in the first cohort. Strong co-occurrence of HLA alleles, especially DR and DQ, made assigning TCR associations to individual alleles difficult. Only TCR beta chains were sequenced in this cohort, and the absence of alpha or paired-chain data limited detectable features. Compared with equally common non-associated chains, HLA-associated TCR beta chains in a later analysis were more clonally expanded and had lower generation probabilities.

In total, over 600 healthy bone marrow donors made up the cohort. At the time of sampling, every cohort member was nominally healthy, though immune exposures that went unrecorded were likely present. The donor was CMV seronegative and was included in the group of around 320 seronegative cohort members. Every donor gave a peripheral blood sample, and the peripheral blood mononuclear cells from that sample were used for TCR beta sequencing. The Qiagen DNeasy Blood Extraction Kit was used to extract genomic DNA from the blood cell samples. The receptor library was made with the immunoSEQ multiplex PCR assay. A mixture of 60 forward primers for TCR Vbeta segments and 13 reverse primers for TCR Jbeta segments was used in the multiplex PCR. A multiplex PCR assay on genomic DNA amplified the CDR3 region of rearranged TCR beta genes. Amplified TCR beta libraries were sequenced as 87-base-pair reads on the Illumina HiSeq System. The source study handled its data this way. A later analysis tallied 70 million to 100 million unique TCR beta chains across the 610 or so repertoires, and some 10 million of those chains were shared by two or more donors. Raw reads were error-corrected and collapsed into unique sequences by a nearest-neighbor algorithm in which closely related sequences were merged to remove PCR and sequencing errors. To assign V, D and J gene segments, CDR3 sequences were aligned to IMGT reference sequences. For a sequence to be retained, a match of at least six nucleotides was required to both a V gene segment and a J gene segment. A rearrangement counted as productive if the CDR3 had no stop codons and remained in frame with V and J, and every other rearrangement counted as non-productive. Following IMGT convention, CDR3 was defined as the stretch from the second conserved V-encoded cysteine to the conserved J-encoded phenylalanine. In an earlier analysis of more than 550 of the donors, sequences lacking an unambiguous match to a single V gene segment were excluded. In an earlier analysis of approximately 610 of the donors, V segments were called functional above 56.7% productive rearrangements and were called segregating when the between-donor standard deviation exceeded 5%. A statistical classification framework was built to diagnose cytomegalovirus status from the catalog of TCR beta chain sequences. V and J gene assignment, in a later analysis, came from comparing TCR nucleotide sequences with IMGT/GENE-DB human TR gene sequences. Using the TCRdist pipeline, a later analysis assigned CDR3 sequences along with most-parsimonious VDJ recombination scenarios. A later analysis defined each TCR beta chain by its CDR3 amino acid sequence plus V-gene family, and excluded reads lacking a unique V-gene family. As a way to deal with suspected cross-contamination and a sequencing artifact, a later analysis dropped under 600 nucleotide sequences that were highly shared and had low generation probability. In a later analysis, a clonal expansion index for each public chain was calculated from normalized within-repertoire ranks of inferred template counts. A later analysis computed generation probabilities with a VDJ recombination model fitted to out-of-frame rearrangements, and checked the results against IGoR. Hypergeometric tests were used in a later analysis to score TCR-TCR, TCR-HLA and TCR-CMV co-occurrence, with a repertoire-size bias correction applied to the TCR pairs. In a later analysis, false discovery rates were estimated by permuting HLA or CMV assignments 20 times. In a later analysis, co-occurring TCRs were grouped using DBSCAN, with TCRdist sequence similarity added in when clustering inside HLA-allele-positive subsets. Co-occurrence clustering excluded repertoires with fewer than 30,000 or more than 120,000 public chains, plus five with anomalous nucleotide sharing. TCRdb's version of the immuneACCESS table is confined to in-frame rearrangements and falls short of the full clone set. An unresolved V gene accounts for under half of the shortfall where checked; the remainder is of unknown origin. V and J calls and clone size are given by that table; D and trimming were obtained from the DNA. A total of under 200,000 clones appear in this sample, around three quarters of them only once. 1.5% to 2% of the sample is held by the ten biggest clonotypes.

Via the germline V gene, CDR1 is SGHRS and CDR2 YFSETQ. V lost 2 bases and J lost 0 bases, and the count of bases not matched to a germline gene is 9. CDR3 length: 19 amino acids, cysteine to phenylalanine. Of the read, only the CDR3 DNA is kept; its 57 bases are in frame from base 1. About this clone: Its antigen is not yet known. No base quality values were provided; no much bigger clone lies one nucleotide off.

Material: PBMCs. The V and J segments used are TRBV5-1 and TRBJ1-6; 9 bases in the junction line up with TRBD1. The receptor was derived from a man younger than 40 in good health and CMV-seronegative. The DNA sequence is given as TGCGCCAGCAGCTTACGAACCGGGACAGGGCGCTCCTATAATTCACCCCTCCACTTT. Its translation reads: CASSLRTGTGRSYNSPLHF.